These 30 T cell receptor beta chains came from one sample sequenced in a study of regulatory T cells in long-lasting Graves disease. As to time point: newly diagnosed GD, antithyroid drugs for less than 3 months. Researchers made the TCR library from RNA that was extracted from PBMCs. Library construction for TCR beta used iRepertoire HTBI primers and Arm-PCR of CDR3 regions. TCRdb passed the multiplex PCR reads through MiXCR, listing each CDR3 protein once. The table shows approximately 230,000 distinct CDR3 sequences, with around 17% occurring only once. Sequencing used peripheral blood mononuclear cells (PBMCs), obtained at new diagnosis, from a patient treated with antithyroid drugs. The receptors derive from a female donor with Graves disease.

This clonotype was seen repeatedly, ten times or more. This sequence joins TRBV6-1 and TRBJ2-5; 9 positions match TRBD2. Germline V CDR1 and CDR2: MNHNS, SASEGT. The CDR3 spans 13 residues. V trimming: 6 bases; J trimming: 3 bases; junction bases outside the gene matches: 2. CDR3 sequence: CASRRLAEETQYF. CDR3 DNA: TGTGCCAGCAGGCGACTAGCGGAAGAGACCCAGTACTTC.

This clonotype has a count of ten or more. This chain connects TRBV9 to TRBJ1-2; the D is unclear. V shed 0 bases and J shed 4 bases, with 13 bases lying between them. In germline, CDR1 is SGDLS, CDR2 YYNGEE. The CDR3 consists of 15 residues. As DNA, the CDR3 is TGTGCCAGCAGCGTAGATGTGGGTAATAGCTATGGCTACACCTTC. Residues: CASSVDVGNSYGYTF.

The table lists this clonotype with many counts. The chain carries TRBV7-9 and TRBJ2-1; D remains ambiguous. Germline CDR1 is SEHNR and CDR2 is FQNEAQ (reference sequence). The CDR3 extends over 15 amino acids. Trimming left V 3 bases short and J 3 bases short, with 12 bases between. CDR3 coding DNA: TGTGCCAGCAGCTTGGGTTGGGTAGGCTACAATGAGCAGTTCTTC. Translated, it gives CASSLGWVGYNEQFF.

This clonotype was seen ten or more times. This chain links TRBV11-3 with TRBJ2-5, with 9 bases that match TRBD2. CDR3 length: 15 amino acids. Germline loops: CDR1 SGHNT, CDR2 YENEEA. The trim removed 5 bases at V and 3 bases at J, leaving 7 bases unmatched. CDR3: CASSRGVAGEETQYF. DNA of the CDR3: TGTGCCAGCAGCCGTGGGGTAGCGGGGGAAGAGACCCAGTACTTC.

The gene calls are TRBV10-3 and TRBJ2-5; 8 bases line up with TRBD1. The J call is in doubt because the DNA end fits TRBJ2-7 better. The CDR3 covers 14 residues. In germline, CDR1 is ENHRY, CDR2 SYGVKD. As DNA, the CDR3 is TGTGCCATCAGTGGGGGACAGGCGACCTACGAGCAGTACTTC. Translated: CAISGGQATYEQYF.

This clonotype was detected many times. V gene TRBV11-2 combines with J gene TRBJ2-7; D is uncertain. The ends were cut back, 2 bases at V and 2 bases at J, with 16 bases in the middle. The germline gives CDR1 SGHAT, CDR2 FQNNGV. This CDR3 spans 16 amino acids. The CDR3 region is CASSLLSSRVTYEQYF. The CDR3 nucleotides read TGTGCCAGCAGCTTATTGAGCAGCCGGGTTACCTACGAGCAGTACTTC.

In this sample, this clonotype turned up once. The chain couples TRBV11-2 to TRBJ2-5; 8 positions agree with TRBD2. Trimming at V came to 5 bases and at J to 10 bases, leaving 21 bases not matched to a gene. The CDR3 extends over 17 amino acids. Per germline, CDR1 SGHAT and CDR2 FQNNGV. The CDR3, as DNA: TGTGCCAGCAGCCAAGAAATGGTCCCCAGCGGGAGACACATCCAGTACTTC. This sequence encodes CASSQEMVPSGRHIQYF.

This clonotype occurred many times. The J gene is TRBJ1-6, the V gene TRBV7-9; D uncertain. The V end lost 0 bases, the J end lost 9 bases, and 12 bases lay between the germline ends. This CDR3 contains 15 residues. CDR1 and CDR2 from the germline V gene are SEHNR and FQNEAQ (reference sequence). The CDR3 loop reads CASSLAGVRSSPLHF. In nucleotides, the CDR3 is TGTGCCAGCAGCTTAGCGGGAGTCCGATCTTCACCCCTCCACTTT.

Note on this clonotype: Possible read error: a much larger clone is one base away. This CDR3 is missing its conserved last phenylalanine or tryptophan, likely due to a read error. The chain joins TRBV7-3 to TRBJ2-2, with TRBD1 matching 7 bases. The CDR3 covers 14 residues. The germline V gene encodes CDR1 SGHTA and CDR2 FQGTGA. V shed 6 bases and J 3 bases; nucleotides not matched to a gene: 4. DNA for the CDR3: TGTGCCAGCAGATACGACAGGGACACCGGGGAGCTGTTTATT. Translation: CASRYDRDTGELFI.

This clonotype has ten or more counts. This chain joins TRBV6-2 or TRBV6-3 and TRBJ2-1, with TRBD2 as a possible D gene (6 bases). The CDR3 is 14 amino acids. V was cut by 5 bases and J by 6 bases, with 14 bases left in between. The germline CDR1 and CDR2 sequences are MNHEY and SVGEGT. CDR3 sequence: CASSGLTSLNEQFF. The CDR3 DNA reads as TGTGCCAGCAGTGGCCTGACTAGTCTCAATGAGCAGTTCTTC.

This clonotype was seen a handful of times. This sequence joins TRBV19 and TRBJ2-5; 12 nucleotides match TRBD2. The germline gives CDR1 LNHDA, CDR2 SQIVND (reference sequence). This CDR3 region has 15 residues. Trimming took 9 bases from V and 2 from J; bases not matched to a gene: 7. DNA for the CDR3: TGTGCCAGCAGACAAGGACTAGCGGGACAAGAGACCCAGTACTTC. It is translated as CASRQGLAGQETQYF.

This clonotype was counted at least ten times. The CDR3 coding sequence is TGTGCCAGCAGTCGCAACAGGGTTGCATCCTACAATGAGCAGTTCTTC. Translation: CASSRNRVASYNEQFF. The V call is TRBV11-2, the J call TRBJ2-1; D possibly corresponds to TRBD1 (6 bases). With 6 bases removed from V and 1 base from J, the gap between germline ends came to 16 bases. The CDR3 covers 16 residues. CDR1 and CDR2 (germline): SGHAT, FQNNGV.

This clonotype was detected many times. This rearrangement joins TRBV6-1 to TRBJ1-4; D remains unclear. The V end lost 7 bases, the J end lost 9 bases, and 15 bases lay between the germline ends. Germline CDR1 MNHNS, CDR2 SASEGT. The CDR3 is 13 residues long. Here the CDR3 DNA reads TGTGCCAGCATCGAAATCGAGGGAAAAAAACTGTTTTTT. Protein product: CASIEIEGKKLFF.

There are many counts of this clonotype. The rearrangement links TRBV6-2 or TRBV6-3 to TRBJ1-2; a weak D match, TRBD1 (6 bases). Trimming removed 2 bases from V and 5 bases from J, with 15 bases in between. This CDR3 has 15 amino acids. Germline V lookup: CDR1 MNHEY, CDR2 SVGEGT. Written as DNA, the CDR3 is TGTGCCAGCAGTTACGTCGTAGAGGGGGAGTATGGCTACACCTTC. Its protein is CASSYVVEGEYGYTF.

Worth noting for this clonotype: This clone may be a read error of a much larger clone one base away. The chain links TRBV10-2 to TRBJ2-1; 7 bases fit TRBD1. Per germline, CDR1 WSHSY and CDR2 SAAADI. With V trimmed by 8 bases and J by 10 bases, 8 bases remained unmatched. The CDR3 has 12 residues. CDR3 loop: CASYDRVYEQFF. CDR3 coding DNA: TGCGCCAGCTACGACAGGGTCTACGAGCAGTTCTTC.

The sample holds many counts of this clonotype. The CDR3 DNA is TGTGCCAGCAGCCAAGAATTGGCGGGATGGACCGGGGAGCTGTTTTTT. Protein product: CASSQELAGWTGELFF. J is TRBJ2-2 and V is TRBV14; D may be TRBD2 (6 bases). This CDR3 is built from 16 residues. The V end was cut by 0 bases, the J end by 5 bases, with 13 bases between. Germline lookup yields CDR1 SGHDN and CDR2 FVKESK.

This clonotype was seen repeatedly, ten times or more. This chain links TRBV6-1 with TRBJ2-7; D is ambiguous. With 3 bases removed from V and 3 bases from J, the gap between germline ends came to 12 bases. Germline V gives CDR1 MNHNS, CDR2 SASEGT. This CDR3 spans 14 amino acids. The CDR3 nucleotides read TGTGCCAGCAGTGATGAAAGCCTAATCTACGAGCAGTACTTC. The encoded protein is CASSDESLIYEQYF.

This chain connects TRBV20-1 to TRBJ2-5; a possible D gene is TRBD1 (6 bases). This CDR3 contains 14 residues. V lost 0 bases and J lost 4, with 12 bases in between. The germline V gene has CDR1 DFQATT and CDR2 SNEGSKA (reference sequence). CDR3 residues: CSARDRWGLETQYF. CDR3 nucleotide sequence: TGCAGTGCTAGAGATAGGTGGGGGCTAGAGACCCAGTACTTC.

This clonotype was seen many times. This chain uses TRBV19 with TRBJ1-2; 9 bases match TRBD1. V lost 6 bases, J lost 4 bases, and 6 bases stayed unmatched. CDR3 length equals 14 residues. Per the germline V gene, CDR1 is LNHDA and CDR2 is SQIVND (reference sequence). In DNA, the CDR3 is TGTGCCAGTAGCCCCTCGGGACAGGGCTATGGCTACACCTTC. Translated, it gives CASSPSGQGYGYTF. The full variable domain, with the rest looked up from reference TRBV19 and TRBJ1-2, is DGGITQSPKYLFRKEGQNVTLSCEQNLNHDAMYWYRQDPGQGLRLIYYSQIVNDFQKGDIAEGYSVSREKKESFPLTVTSAQKNPTAFYLCASSPSGQGYGYTFGSGTRLTVV.

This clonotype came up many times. The CDR3 spells CASSYTGTVNTEAFF. The CDR3 bases are TGTGCCAGCAGTTACACCGGGACGGTGAACACTGAAGCTTTCTTT. The chain is built from TRBV6-5 and TRBJ1-1; maybe TRBD1 (5 bases). This CDR3 contains 15 residues. Germline V gene data show CDR1 as MNHEY and CDR2 as SVGAGI. Deletions cut 2 bases from V and 0 bases from J, with 10 bases between.

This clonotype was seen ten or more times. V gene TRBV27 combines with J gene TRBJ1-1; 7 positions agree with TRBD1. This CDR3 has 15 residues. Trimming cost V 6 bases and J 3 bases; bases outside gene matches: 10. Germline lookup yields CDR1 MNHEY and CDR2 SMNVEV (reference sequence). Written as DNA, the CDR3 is TGTGCCAGCAGAGGGACAGTTATATCTTACACTGAAGCTTTCTTT. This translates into CASRGTVISYTEAFF.

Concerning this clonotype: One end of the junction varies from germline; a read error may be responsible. CDR3 nucleotides: TGCAGCGTCCAAGACAGGGTAAACACTGAAGCTCTCTTT. Translation: CSVQDRVNTEALF. V usage is TRBV29-1 and J usage is TRBJ1-1, with 7 positions matching TRBD1. Germline values: CDR1 SQVTM, CDR2 ANQGSEA. The CDR3 has 13 amino acids.

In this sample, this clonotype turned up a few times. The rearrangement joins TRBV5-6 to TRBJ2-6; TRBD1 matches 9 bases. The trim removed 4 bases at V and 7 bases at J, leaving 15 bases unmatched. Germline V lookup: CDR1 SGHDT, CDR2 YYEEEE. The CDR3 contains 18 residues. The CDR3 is CASSPRVAQGASANVLTF. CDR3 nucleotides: TGTGCCAGCAGCCCCCGCGTTGCACAGGGGGCGTCCGCCAACGTCCTGACTTTC.

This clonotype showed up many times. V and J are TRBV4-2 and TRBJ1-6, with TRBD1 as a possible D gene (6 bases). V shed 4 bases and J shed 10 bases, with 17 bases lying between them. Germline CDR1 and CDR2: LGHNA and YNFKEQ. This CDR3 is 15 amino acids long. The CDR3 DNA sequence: TGTGCCAGCAGCCTGGGGGCAGGGGATAGGTCACCCCTCCACTTT. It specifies CASSLGAGDRSPLHF.

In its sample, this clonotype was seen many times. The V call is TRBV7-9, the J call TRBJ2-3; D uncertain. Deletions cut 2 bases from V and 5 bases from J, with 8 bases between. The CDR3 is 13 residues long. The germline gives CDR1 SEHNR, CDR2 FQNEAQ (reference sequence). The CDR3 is CASSLLPIDTQYF. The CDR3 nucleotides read TGTGCCAGCAGCTTATTACCTATAGATACGCAGTATTTT.

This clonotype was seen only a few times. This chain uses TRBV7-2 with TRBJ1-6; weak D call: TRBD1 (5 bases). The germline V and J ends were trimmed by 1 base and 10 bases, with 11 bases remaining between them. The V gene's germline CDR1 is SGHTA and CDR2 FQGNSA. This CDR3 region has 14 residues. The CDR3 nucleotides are TGTGCCAGCAGCTTAGTTAGCCGGGACTCACCCCTCCACTTT. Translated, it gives CASSLVSRDSPLHF.

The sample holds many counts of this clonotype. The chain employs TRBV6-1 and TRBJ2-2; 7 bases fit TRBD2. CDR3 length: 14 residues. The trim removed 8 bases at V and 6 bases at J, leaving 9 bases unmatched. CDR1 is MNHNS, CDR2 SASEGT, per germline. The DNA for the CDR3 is TGTGCCAGCGGGACTACAGTGGTGTCCGGGGAGCTGTTTTTT. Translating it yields CASGTTVVSGELFF.

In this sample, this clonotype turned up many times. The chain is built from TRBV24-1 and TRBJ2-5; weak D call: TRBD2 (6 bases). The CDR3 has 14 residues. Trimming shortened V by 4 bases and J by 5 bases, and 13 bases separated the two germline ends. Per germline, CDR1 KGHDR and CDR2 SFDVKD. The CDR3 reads CATSDNPGGETQYF. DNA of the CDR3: TGTGCCACCAGTGACAACCCTGGAGGGGAGACCCAGTACTTC.

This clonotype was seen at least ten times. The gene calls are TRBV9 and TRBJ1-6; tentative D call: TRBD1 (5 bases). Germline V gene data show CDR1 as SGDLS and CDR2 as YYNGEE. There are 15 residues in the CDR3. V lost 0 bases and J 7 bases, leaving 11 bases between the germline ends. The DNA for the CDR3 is TGTGCCAGCAGCGTAGGACAGCTCTTAAATTCACCCCTCCACTTT. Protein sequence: CASSVGQLLNSPLHF.

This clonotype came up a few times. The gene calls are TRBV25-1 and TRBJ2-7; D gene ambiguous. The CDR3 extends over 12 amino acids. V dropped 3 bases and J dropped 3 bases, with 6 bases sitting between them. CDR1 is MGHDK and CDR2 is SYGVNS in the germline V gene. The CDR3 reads CASSDPVYEQYF. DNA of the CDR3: TGTGCCAGCAGTGATCCTGTCTACGAGCAGTACTTC.